The 10 T cell receptor beta chains below come from one sample, sequenced in a study of T cell responses to AZD1222 COVID-19 vaccine. Generated by immunoSEQ multiplex PCR, the TCRdb table keeps only in-frame clones and is missing some. The sample yields 100,000 or so clones, 90% seen once. The sequenced sample was peripheral blood, obtained on day 0 of AZD1222 vaccination. These receptors were taken from an adult in good health.

The gene calls are TRBV19 and TRBJ1-2; TRBD1 might be the D (6 bases). CDR1 and CDR2 (germline): LNHDA, SQIVND (reference sequence). The CDR3 consists of 14 residues. With 6 bases removed from V and 4 bases from J, the gap between germline ends came to 15 bases. In DNA, the CDR3 is TGTGCCAGTAGCGACTACAGGGCCCCCTATGGCTACACCTTC. Translated, it gives CASSDYRAPYGYTF.

This sequence joins TRBV5-1 and TRBJ1-3; unclear D gene. Germline-derived CDR1 and CDR2 are SGHRS and YFSETQ. The CDR3 length is 15 residues. V shed 5 bases and J shed 4 bases, with 16 bases lying between them. This CDR3 reads CASRRPPGAGNTIYF. The CDR3 region has the DNA TGCGCCAGCAGGCGCCCCCCGGGTGCCGGAAACACCATATATTTT.

This sequence joins TRBV24-1 and TRBJ2-7; 7 bases match TRBD1. With 4 bases clipped from V and 1 base from J, the junction kept 3 bases outside the gene matches. Germline V gene data show CDR1 as KGHDR and CDR2 as SFDVKD. The CDR3 runs 14 residues. DNA for the CDR3: TGTGCCACCAGTGACCCGGGACAGTCCTACGAGCAGTACTTC. Translation gives CATSDPGQSYEQYF.

This clone occurred a few times. The chain is built from TRBV3-1 (or the pseudogene TRBV3-2) and TRBJ1-4; a possible D gene is TRBD1 (5 bases). The CDR3 extends over 17 amino acids. Germline V gene data show CDR1 as LGHDT and CDR2 as YNNKEL (reference sequence). Trimming removed 1 base at V and 5 bases at J, with 17 bases between. The CDR3 reads CASSQGINRKANEKLFF. DNA of the CDR3: TGTGCCAGCAGCCAAGGAATAAACAGGAAGGCAAATGAAAAACTGTTTTTT.

This chain connects TRBV4-1 to TRBJ2-2, with TRBD1 matching over 7 bases. Trimming took 2 bases from V and 5 from J; bases not matched to a gene: 5. The CDR3 spans 15 residues. Germline CDR1 MGHRA, CDR2 YSYEKL. The CDR3 nucleotides read TGCGCCAGCAGCCAATCAGACAGGGATACCGGGGAGCTGTTTTTT. Translating it yields CASSQSDRDTGELFF.

The chain joins TRBV2 to TRBJ2-2, with D uncertain. Germline V gene sequence: CDR1 SNHLY, CDR2 FYNNEI. The V and J ends lost 4 bases and 4 bases respectively, with 16 bases between them. This CDR3 comprises 16 residues. CDR3 region: CASSVWQVSGTGELFF. The CDR3 coding sequence is TGTGCCAGCAGTGTTTGGCAGGTCTCGGGCACCGGGGAGCTGTTTTTT.

This chain joins TRBV5-6 and TRBJ1-1, with D possibly matching TRBD1 (5 bases). The germline V and J ends were trimmed by 2 bases and 5 bases, with 22 bases remaining between them. Germline V gives CDR1 SGHDT, CDR2 YYEEEE. The CDR3 covers 17 residues. The CDR3 DNA is TGTGCCAGCAGCTTTAGGGAGTACTGGACAATACAGACTGAAGCTTTCTTT. It specifies CASSFREYWTIQTEAFF.

The rearrangement uses TRBV7-2 and TRBJ1-4, with D possibly TRBD1 on 6 matching bases. Trimming cost V 3 bases and J 6 bases, with 14 bases left between them. The length of the CDR3 is 15 residues. Germline CDR1 SGHTA, CDR2 FQGNSA. The CDR3 DNA reads as TGTGCCAGCAGCTTCGGTGGGGGCGAGGATGAAAAACTGTTTTTT. Protein product: CASSFGGGEDEKLFF.

The J gene is TRBJ1-3, the V gene TRBV6-1; TRBD1 is a possible D gene (5 bases). Germline CDR1 reads MNHNS; CDR2 reads SASEGT. V lost 3 bases to trimming and J lost 4 bases, with 7 bases between them. The CDR3 length is 13 residues. The CDR3: CASSDRAGNTIYF. The CDR3 nucleotides read TGTGCCAGCAGTGACAGGGCGGGAAACACCATATATTTT.

The chain has TRBV5-4 and TRBJ1-3; tentative D call: TRBD1 (6 bases). The germline V and J ends were trimmed by 2 bases and 0 bases, with 9 bases remaining between them. Germline V gene data show CDR1 as SGHNT and CDR2 as YYREEE (reference sequence). This CDR3 contains 15 residues. The CDR3 DNA reads as TGTGCCAGCAGCTTCCAGGGGAACTCTGGAAACACCATATATTTT. Its protein product is CASSFQGNSGNTIYF.